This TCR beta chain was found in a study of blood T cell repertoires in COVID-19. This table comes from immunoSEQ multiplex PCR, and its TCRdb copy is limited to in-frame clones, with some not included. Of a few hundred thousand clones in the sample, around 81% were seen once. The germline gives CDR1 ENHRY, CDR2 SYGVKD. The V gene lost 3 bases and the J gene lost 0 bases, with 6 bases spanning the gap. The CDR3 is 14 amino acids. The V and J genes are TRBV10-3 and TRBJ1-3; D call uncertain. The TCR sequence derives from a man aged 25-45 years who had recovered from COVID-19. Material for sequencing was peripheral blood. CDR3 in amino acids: CAISDELSGNTIYF. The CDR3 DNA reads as TGTGCCATCAGTGACGAGCTCTCTGGAAACACCATATATTTT.